Below are 8 T cell receptor beta chains sequenced from a single sample in a study of spatial heterogeneity in lung cancer. This sample's time point: blood at routine non-recurrence follow-up after resection. MiXCR, run by TCRdb on the 5' RACE reads, gives a single entry per CDR3 protein. The table has about 47,000 distinct CDR3 sequences, about 10% seen once. The sequencing here drew on PBMCs, taken at follow-up. The receptor set was obtained from a male donor with early-stage non-small cell lung cancer.

The chain is built from TRBV6-6 and TRBJ2-2, with unresolved D. With 7 bases removed from V and 0 bases from J, the gap between germline ends came to 18 bases. Per the germline V gene, CDR1 is MNHNY and CDR2 is SVGAGI (reference sequence). The CDR3 sequence is 17 residues long. The CDR3 spells CASTTHLGDPNTGELFF. DNA of the CDR3: TGTGCCAGCACCACCCACTTAGGCGATCCGAACACCGGGGAGCTGTTTTTT.

This clonotype was seen at least ten times. The chain is built from TRBV30 and TRBJ1-5; D not certain. This CDR3 is built from 14 residues. Germline-derived CDR1 and CDR2 are GTSNPN and SVGIG (reference sequence). The V end was cut by 2 bases, the J end by 7 bases, with 15 bases between. DNA of the CDR3: TGTGCCTGGAGTAATAGATTAATAAAACAGCCCCAGCATTTT. It encodes CAWSNRLIKQPQHF.

This clonotype was counted at least ten times. The chain employs TRBV10-3 and TRBJ2-2, with 7 bases matching TRBD1. In germline, CDR1 is ENHRY, CDR2 SYGVKD. The CDR3 sequence is 14 residues long. CDR3 in amino acids: CATIEGANNRELFF. In nucleotides, the CDR3 is TGTGCGACAATCGAGGGGGCAAATAACCGGGAGCTGTTTTTT.

About this clonotype itself: Being one base from a much bigger clone, this may be a read error. The chain combines TRBV5-8 with TRBJ1-1, with D unresolved. Germline CDR1 reads SGHTS; CDR2 reads YDEGEE. This CDR3 contains 13 residues. The CDR3 loop is CTSRKKPNTEAFF. CDR3 nucleotides: TGTACCAGCAGAAAGAAGCCAAACACTGAAGCTTTCTTT.

This clonotype was counted ten times or more. This chain uses TRBV2 with TRBJ2-2; 9 bases map to TRBD1. Germline loops: CDR1 SNHLY, CDR2 FYNNEI. The ends lost 7 bases at V and 8 bases at J; junction bases unmatched: 8. CDR3 length: 14 residues. The CDR3 sequence: CASIRDRDSGELFF. The CDR3 nucleotides are TGTGCCAGCATCCGGGACAGGGATTCGGGGGAGCTGTTTTTT.

This clonotype was detected ten times or more. The J gene is TRBJ1-2, the V gene TRBV20-1; no firm D call. The CDR3 runs 13 residues. Germline assignment: CDR1 DFQATT and CDR2 SNEGSKA (reference sequence). Trimming shortened V by 1 base and J by 2 bases, and 8 bases separated the two germline ends. CDR3 in amino acids: CSARGPPNYGYTF. The CDR3 nucleotides read TGCAGTGCTAGAGGCCCGCCAAACTATGGCTACACCTTC.

Ten or more counts support this clonotype. The V call is TRBV15, the J call TRBJ1-6, with 10 bases that match TRBD1. J gave up 5 bases and V 0 bases, and 10 bases lay outside the gene matches. The germline gives CDR1 LNHNV, CDR2 YYDKDF (reference sequence). There are 19 residues in the CDR3. CDR3 in amino acids: CATSRDRRGQGLNNSPLHF. Written as DNA, the CDR3 is TGTGCCACCAGCAGAGATCGCAGGGGACAGGGGTTGAATAATTCACCCCTCCACTTT.

Many counts were recorded for this clonotype. The chain uses TRBV25-1 and TRBJ1-6; the D gene is possibly TRBD1 (5 bases). Looked up from germline, CDR1 is MGHDK and CDR2 is SYGVNS. Trimming stripped 10 bases from V and 7 bases from J, with 17 bases between. This CDR3 is built from 14 residues. CDR3 loop: CATSLGGRNSPLHF. CDR3 sequence (DNA): TGTGCCACCTCCCTTGGGGGGAGGAATTCACCCCTCCACTTT. The variable domain in full, with the rest retrieved from reference TRBV25-1 and TRBJ1-6, is EADIYQTPRYLVIGTGKKITLECSQTMGHDKMYWYQQDPGMELHLIHYSYGVNSTEKGDLSSESTVSRIRTEHFPLTLESARPSHTSQYLCATSLGGRNSPLHFGNGTRLTVT.